This TCR beta chain derives from a study of shared clonotypes between healthy human individuals. Study-level results: Richness estimates generally favored naive over memory subsets.

This CDR3 is 12 amino acids long. The V gene lost 5 bases and the J gene lost 4 bases, with 6 bases spanning the gap. Germline V CDR1 and CDR2: MDHEN, SYDVKM. The data were produced by immunoSEQ multiplex PCR, yet TCRdb's version contains in-frame clones alone and is incomplete. The sample includes approximately 1.5 million clones, 95% to 99% of them seen just once. A single count supports this clone. What it recognizes is unknown. The sample holds other DNA sequences that translate to the same CDR3. The rearrangement uses TRBV28 and TRBJ1-5; D is ambiguous. Material: naive CD4+ T cells sorted from blood. Indicated subset: CD45RA+ positively selected. This sequence was found in a man aged 30 to 45 in good health. CDR3 loop: CASSSGNQPQHF. In DNA, the CDR3 is TGTGCCAGCAGTAGCGGGAATCAGCCCCAGCATTTT.